Following are 26 T cell receptor beta chains from one sample sequenced in a study of OX40 agonist ivuxolimab in advanced cancers. The receptor library was made with the immunoSEQ multiplex PCR assay. The immuneACCESS repertoire file appears here via TCRdb, limited to in-frame rearrangements. These files lack a portion of the clones; in checked studies, under half of the deficit traces to unresolved V genes, and the cause of the others is not known. This sample holds tens of thousands of clones; around 94% were observed only once. About a fifth of the sample is held by the ten biggest clonotypes. The starting material was CD4+ or CD8+ T cells sorted from blood, obtained in a trial of the OX40 agonist ivuxolimab. The receptors were sampled from an adult with an advanced solid tumor such as melanoma, head and neck, liver or kidney cancer.

In regard to this clone: Other nucleotide sequences from this sample produce the same CDR3. The CDR3 protein is CASSVGGASNQPQHF. The DNA of the CDR3 is TGTGCCAGCAGCGTAGGGGGCGCGAGCAATCAGCCCCAGCATTTT. The chain employs TRBV9 and TRBJ1-5; D may be TRBD1 (5 bases). In germline, CDR1 is SGDLS, CDR2 YYNGEE. This CDR3 comprises 15 residues. Trimming removed 0 bases at V and 1 base at J, with 8 bases between.

The count of this clone is one. J is TRBJ1-3 and V is TRBV29-1; unclear D gene. The CDR3 extends over 13 amino acids. The germline V gene encodes CDR1 SQVTM and CDR2 ANQGSEA. The V end was cut by 4 bases, the J end by 0 bases, with 7 bases between. This CDR3 is CSVVPISGNTIYF. CDR3 sequence (DNA): TGCAGCGTTGTACCAATCTCTGGAAACACCATATATTTT.

The chain joins TRBV15 to TRBJ2-1, with 8 bases lining up with TRBD1. Unmatched junction bases numbered 9, after V lost 1 base and J lost 7 bases. CDR3 length: 16 amino acids. The germline gives CDR1 LNHNV, CDR2 YYDKDF (reference sequence). CDR3 region: CATSRVDRGLLNEQFF. The CDR3 bases are TGTGCCACCAGCAGAGTAGACAGGGGCCTGTTGAATGAGCAGTTCTTC. Full variable domain (missing parts from reference TRBV15 and TRBJ2-1): DAMVIQNPRYQVTQFGKPVTLSCSQTLNHNVMYWYQQKSSQAPKLLFHYYDKDFNNEADTPDNFQSRRPNTSFCFLDIRSPGLGDTAMYLCATSRVDRGLLNEQFFGPGTRLTVL.

The CDR3 loop reads CASSPELEAEAFF. Written as DNA, the CDR3 is TGTGCCAGCAGTCCGGAATTGGAGGCTGAAGCTTTCTTT. V is TRBV28 and J is TRBJ1-1; D gene ambiguous. This CDR3 has 13 residues. V was pared by 5 bases and J by 6 bases, with 13 bases between. Germline assignment: CDR1 MDHEN and CDR2 SYDVKM.

The chain employs TRBV9 and TRBJ1-1; a possible D gene is TRBD1 (5 bases). The CDR3 has 15 amino acids. V lost 0 bases, J lost 5 bases, and 14 bases lay in between. The germline V gene encodes CDR1 SGDLS and CDR2 YYNGEE. The CDR3 DNA follows: TGTGCCAGCAGCGTAGTGCCGGGGCGGGGGACTGAAGCTTTCTTT. This codes for CASSVVPGRGTEAFF.

The J gene is TRBJ2-2, the V gene TRBV6-6; D not certain. This CDR3 is 16 amino acids long. V lost 1 base to trimming and J lost 2 bases, with 11 bases between them. Germline CDR1 MNHNY, CDR2 SVGAGI (reference sequence). CDR3 DNA sequence: TGTGCCAGCAGTTACTGGCCCGAATCAAACACCGGGGAGCTGTTTTTT. Its protein product is CASSYWPESNTGELFF.

The V call is TRBV4-1, the J call TRBJ2-1; TRBD2 aligns across 12 bases. V dropped 1 base and J dropped 6; count of bases not matched to a gene: 7. The CDR3 extends over 17 amino acids. Germline V gene data show CDR1 as MGHRA and CDR2 as YSYEKL. The CDR3 DNA reads TGCGCCAGCAGCCAAGTTTGGGCTAGCGGGAGGGCCAATGAGCAGTTCTTC. Its protein is CASSQVWASGRANEQFF.

The chain combines TRBV4-3 with TRBJ2-2; weak D call: TRBD2 (5 bases). Looked up from germline, CDR1 is LGHNA and CDR2 is YSLEER. This CDR3 is 15 amino acids long. The V gene lost 2 bases and the J gene lost 3 bases, with 10 bases spanning the gap. CDR3 loop: CASSQRQDYTGELFF. In nucleotides, the CDR3 is TGCGCCAGCAGCCAACGGCAGGACTACACCGGGGAGCTGTTTTTT.

The V gene is TRBV4-1, the J gene TRBJ2-1, with D perhaps TRBD2 (5 bases). This CDR3 comprises 18 residues. Germline CDR1 is MGHRA and CDR2 is YSYEKL. Trimming removed 0 bases from V and 2 bases from J, with 17 bases in between. CDR3 protein: CASSQDWPGSGTYNEQFF. Here the CDR3 DNA reads TGCGCCAGCAGCCAAGATTGGCCGGGGAGCGGAACCTACAATGAGCAGTTCTTC.

CDR3 DNA sequence: TGTGCCAGCAACCCAGGGGGGGGCACCTTC. It is translated as CASNPGGGTF. The genes are TRBV9 and TRBJ1-2; 7 bases match TRBD1. With V trimmed by 6 bases and J by 13 bases, 6 bases remained unmatched. Looked up from germline, CDR1 is SGDLS and CDR2 is YYNGEE. The length of the CDR3 is 10 residues.

The rearrangement joins TRBV28 to TRBJ2-7, with 9 bases that match TRBD1. CDR3 length: 16 amino acids. The germline V gene encodes CDR1 MDHEN and CDR2 SYDVKM. Trimming took 5 bases from V and 3 from J; bases not matched to a gene: 11. The CDR3, as DNA: TGTGCCAGCAGTACCGCGACAGGGGGGCTGGACTACGAGCAGTACTTC. Protein product: CASSTATGGLDYEQYF.

J is TRBJ1-6 and V is TRBV6-5, with D perhaps TRBD1 (6 bases). The CDR3 sequence is 16 residues long. In germline, CDR1 is MNHEY, CDR2 SVGAGI. The V gene lost 2 bases and the J gene lost 8 bases, with 16 bases spanning the gap. The CDR3 coding sequence is TGTGCCAGCAGTTACGCCACAGGGTTCGGGCATTCACCCCTCCACTTT. This translates into CASSYATGFGHSPLHF.

The rearrangement uses TRBV9 and TRBJ2-3, with TRBD2 identical over 9 bases. V was pared by 2 bases and J by 3 bases, with 7 bases of the junction left unmatched. The CDR3 consists of 16 residues. Germline loops: CDR1 SGDLS, CDR2 YYNGEE. The CDR3 nucleotides are TGTGCCAGCAGCGTGTCGCGGGAGGGGGAGACAGATACGCAGTATTTT. It codes for CASSVSREGETDTQYF.

This chain uses TRBV6-5 with TRBJ2-5, with D perhaps being TRBD1 or TRBD2 (5 bases each). The V end lost 5 bases, the J end lost 1 base, and 11 bases lay between the germline ends. The CDR3 sequence is 14 residues long. Germline V lookup: CDR1 MNHEY, CDR2 SVGAGI. CDR3 DNA: TGTGCCAGCAGTAACCTGGGGGTCCAAGAGACCCAGTACTTC. Translating gives CASSNLGVQETQYF.

Points on this clone: Mismatch with germline at one junction end may stem from a read error. The chain uses TRBV7-7 and TRBJ2-7; 7 bases map to TRBD1. Germline V gives CDR1 SSHAT, CDR2 FNYEAQ (reference sequence). The length of the CDR3 is 14 residues. DNA for the CDR3: TGTGCTAGCAGCTTAGATGGACAGGCATACGAGCAGTACTTC. Residues: CASSLDGQAYEQYF.

This clone was detected only once. The chain carries TRBV30 and TRBJ2-7; 9 bases agree with TRBD2. Germline loops: CDR1 GTSNPN, CDR2 SVGIG (reference sequence). The CDR3 is made up of 13 amino acids. The ends lost 1 base at V and 2 bases at J; junction bases unmatched: 0. The CDR3 DNA reads as TGTGCCTGGAGTGGGACTAGCGCCTACGAGCAGTACTTC. It encodes CAWSGTSAYEQYF.

The V gene is TRBV27, the J gene TRBJ1-1; the match to TRBD1 covers 8 bases. With 5 bases clipped from V and 5 bases from J, the junction kept 7 bases outside the gene matches. Germline V gene lookup returns CDR1 MNHEY and CDR2 SMNVEV (reference sequence). This CDR3 contains 14 residues. CDR3 residues: CASSLRTGTTEAFF. The CDR3 DNA reads TGTGCCAGCAGTCTACGGACAGGGACTACTGAAGCTTTCTTT.

The rearrangement links TRBV5-8 to TRBJ2-6; D is unclear. The V end was cut by 0 bases, the J end by 1 base, with 11 bases between. This CDR3 contains 17 residues. Germline lookup yields CDR1 SGHTS and CDR2 YDEGEE. CDR3 protein: CASSLEIWGSGANVLTF. The CDR3 DNA sequence: TGTGCCAGCAGCTTGGAGATCTGGGGATCTGGGGCCAACGTCCTGACTTTC.

J is TRBJ2-3 and V is TRBV10-2, with D perhaps being TRBD1 or TRBD2 (6 bases each). Germline lookup yields CDR1 WSHSY and CDR2 SAAADI. The CDR3 length is 15 residues. V lost 7 bases and J lost 1, with 15 bases in between. The CDR3 spells CASKGGISGTDTQYF. DNA for the CDR3: TGCGCCAGCAAAGGGGGGATATCTGGCACAGATACGCAGTATTTT.

The chain carries TRBV7-9 and TRBJ2-1; 7 bases are shared with TRBD2. There are 14 residues in the CDR3. Germline V gene lookup returns CDR1 SEHNR and CDR2 FQNEAQ (reference sequence). V shed 5 bases, J shed 7 bases, and the junction held 8 bases outside the gene matches. In DNA form, the CDR3 reads TGTGCCAGCAGCCCCGGACTAGTTACGAATGAGCAGTTCTTC. Residues: CASSPGLVTNEQFF.

This clone was picked up a small number of times. The chain carries TRBV5-5 and TRBJ1-1; no definite D call. CDR1 and CDR2 (germline): SGHKS, YYEKEE (reference sequence). The CDR3 totals 13 residues. V lost 7 bases to trimming and J lost 5 bases, with 15 bases between them. Written as DNA, the CDR3 is TGTGCCAGCCCGGGCCTCTTGGGGACTGAAGCTTTCTTT. The encoded protein is CASPGLLGTEAFF.

This clone was found once. This chain links TRBV27 with TRBJ2-5; possible D gene TRBD1, 8 bases. Germline CDR1 and CDR2: MNHEY and SMNVEV (reference sequence). Between the trimmed V and J ends, which lost 5 bases and 11 bases, there was a span of 24 bases. The CDR3 totals 15 residues. In DNA form, the CDR3 reads TGTGCCAGCAGTCCGGGGCTTACAGGGGGGGGAGAGCAGTACTTC. Its translation: CASSPGLTGGGEQYF.

The gene calls are TRBV14 and TRBJ1-1; 10 bases map to TRBD1. The CDR3 runs to 15 residues. CDR1 and CDR2 (germline): SGHDN, FVKESK. V shed 0 bases, J shed 7 bases, and the junction held 5 bases outside the gene matches. Written as DNA, the CDR3 is TGTGCCAGCAGCCAAGAAGGACAGGGGGGGGTTGAAGCTTTCTTT. Amino acids: CASSQEGQGGVEAFF.

This clone showed up just once. The chain links TRBV4-1 to TRBJ2-7; D gene unclear. Germline V gene sequence: CDR1 MGHRA, CDR2 YSYEKL. The CDR3 extends over 14 amino acids. V lost 4 bases and J 4 bases, leaving 14 bases between the germline ends. As DNA, the CDR3 is TGCGCCAGCAGCCTATCTCCTGGTGATTACGAGCAGTACTTC. Protein sequence: CASSLSPGDYEQYF.

The V call is TRBV4-1, the J call TRBJ2-7; 8 nucleotides agree with TRBD2. The V gene's germline CDR1 is MGHRA and CDR2 YSYEKL. The length of the CDR3 is 15 residues. The trim removed 4 bases at V and 5 bases at J, leaving 10 bases unmatched. CDR3 amino acids: CASSPDSGANDEQYF. CDR3 nucleotides: TGCGCCAGCAGCCCTGATAGCGGGGCAAACGACGAGCAGTACTTC.

This chain uses TRBV11-2 with TRBJ1-2, with a weak D call TRBD1 (6 bases). The CDR3 runs 15 residues. Per the germline V gene, CDR1 is SGHAT and CDR2 is FQNNGV. Deletions cut 7 bases from V and 1 base from J, with 16 bases between. CDR3: CASMEGGQVNYGYTF. The CDR3 bases are TGTGCCAGCATGGAAGGGGGACAAGTTAACTATGGCTACACCTTC.